Listed below are T cell receptor beta chains from one sample, sequenced in a study of regulatory T cells in long-lasting Graves disease. TCRdb redid the calling of the multiplex PCR reads with MiXCR, one entry per CDR3 protein. The sample lists a few hundred thousand distinct CDR3 sequences; 22% were seen once. The source material was peripheral blood mononuclear cells (PBMCs), sampled when the disease was refractory, from a patient treated with antithyroid drugs. These receptors came from a female donor with Graves disease. Each CDR3 is given with its conserved first and last residue. Fields, in order: V gene, J gene, clone size, D gene, CDR3 protein, CDR3 DNA. The D gene is left open where the match is weak. The size of a clone is reported for some rows only, either as once, few or many, or as a class for expanded clones.

V gene: TRBV7-9; J gene: TRBJ1-1; clone size: few; D gene: -; CDR3 protein: CASSLAHWDAFF; CDR3 DNA: TGTGCCAGCAGCTTAGCGCATTGGGACGCTTTCTTT
V gene: TRBV10-3; J gene: TRBJ1-3; clone size: few; D gene: -; CDR3 protein: CAISESRVTSGNTIYF; CDR3 DNA: TGTGCCATCAGTGAGTCGAGAGTAACCTCTGGAAACACCATATATTTT
V gene: TRBV20-1; J gene: TRBJ2-7; clone size: -; D gene: -; CDR3 protein: CSAEWSYEQYF; CDR3 DNA: TGCAGTGCTGAGTGGTCCTACGAGCAGTACTTC
V gene: TRBV4-2; J gene: TRBJ2-4; clone size: -; D gene: -; CDR3 protein: CASRELGTKNIQYF; CDR3 DNA: TGTGCCAGCAGGGAATTAGGGACCAAAAACATTCAGTACTTC
V gene: TRBV27; J gene: TRBJ1-2; clone size: many; D gene: -; CDR3 protein: CASRDPGANYGYTF; CDR3 DNA: TGTGCCAGCAGAGACCCGGGAGCTAACTATGGCTACACCTTC
V gene: TRBV5-1; J gene: TRBJ2-2; clone size: -; D gene: -; CDR3 protein: CASNQGPNTGELFF; CDR3 DNA: TGCGCCAGCAACCAGGGACCCAACACCGGGGAGCTGTTTTTT
V gene: TRBV11-2; J gene: TRBJ1-1; clone size: many; D gene: -; CDR3 protein: CASSSRDAEAFF; CDR3 DNA: TGTGCCAGCAGCAGCAGGGATGCAGAAGCTTTCTTT
V gene: TRBV18; J gene: TRBJ2-5; clone size: many; D gene: TRBD1; CDR3 protein: CASSRTGDGETQYF; CDR3 DNA: TGTGCCAGCTCACGGACAGGGGATGGTGAGACCCAGTACTTC
V gene: TRBV20-1; J gene: TRBJ1-2; clone size: -; D gene: -; CDR3 protein: CSASPSPPVNYGYTF; CDR3 DNA: TGCAGTGCTAGCCCCTCCCCCCCAGTTAACTATGGCTACACCTTC
V gene: TRBV12-3/TRBV12-4; J gene: TRBJ1-5; clone size: few; D gene: -; CDR3 protein: CASSLSRQRDQPQHF; CDR3 DNA: TGTGCCAGCAGTTTATCCAGACAGAGGGATCAGCCCCAGCATTTT
V gene: TRBV20-1; J gene: TRBJ2-7; clone size: many; D gene: -; CDR3 protein: CSALWAGYEQYF; CDR3 DNA: TGCAGTGCCCTTTGGGCGGGATACGAGCAGTACTTC
V gene: TRBV28; J gene: TRBJ2-7; clone size: many; D gene: -; CDR3 protein: CASVGGRNEQYF; CDR3 DNA: TGTGCCAGCGTGGGGGGCAGGAACGAGCAGTACTTC
V gene: TRBV24-1; J gene: TRBJ1-1; clone size: few; D gene: -; CDR3 protein: CATSDGSGRTEAFF; CDR3 DNA: TGTGCCACCAGTGATGGCTCAGGGCGGACTGAAGCTTTCTTT
V gene: TRBV5-4; J gene: TRBJ2-5; clone size: -; D gene: TRBD2; CDR3 protein: CASSKGTSGSVETQYF; CDR3 DNA: TGTGCCAGCTCAAAAGGCACTAGCGGGTCAGTAGAGACCCAGTACTTC
V gene: TRBV7-9; J gene: TRBJ2-7; clone size: few; D gene: TRBD1; CDR3 protein: CASSLGSAGGYEQYF; CDR3 DNA: TGTGCCAGCAGCTTAGGTTCAGCAGGGGGCTACGAGCAGTACTTC
V gene: TRBV25-1; J gene: TRBJ2-7; clone size: many; D gene: -; CDR3 protein: CASSEYLIRGRIYEQYF; CDR3 DNA: TGTGCCAGCAGTGAATATCTTATTCGGGGACGGATCTACGAGCAGTACTTC
V gene: TRBV29-1; J gene: TRBJ1-2; clone size: -; D gene: -; CDR3 protein: CSVRGVQGIYGYTF; CDR3 DNA: TGCAGCGTTCGAGGGGTACAGGGCATCTATGGCTACACCTTC
V gene: TRBV7-9; J gene: TRBJ2-7; clone size: many; D gene: TRBD2; CDR3 protein: CASSSRLAGEHEQYF; CDR3 DNA: TGTGCCAGCAGCTCCCGGCTAGCGGGAGAGCACGAGCAGTACTTC
V gene: TRBV6-1; J gene: TRBJ1-6; clone size: -; D gene: -; CDR3 protein: CASRFMDSPLHF; CDR3 DNA: TGTGCCAGCCGGTTTATGGATTCACCCCTCCACTTT
V gene: TRBV12-3/TRBV12-4; J gene: TRBJ1-2; clone size: many; D gene: -; CDR3 protein: CATSTPPRPGYTF; CDR3 DNA: TGTGCCACCTCCACCCCCCCAAGACCCGGCTACACCTTC
V gene: TRBV10-3; J gene: TRBJ2-1; clone size: -; D gene: -; CDR3 protein: CAIRDGDDNEQFF; CDR3 DNA: TGTGCCATCAGGGACGGGGACGACAATGAGCAGTTCTTC
V gene: TRBV28; J gene: TRBJ2-6; clone size: many; D gene: -; CDR3 protein: CASGPASVLTF; CDR3 DNA: TGTGCCAGCGGCCCGGCGAGCGTCCTGACTTTC
V gene: TRBV6-1; J gene: TRBJ2-1; clone size: -; D gene: TRBD2; CDR3 protein: CASSIAGEQFF; CDR3 DNA: TGTGCCAGCAGCATAGCGGGGGAGCAGTTCTTC
V gene: TRBV6-2/TRBV6-3; J gene: TRBJ2-1; clone size: -; D gene: -; CDR3 protein: CASSPPTRGVSSYNEQFF; CDR3 DNA: TGTGCCAGCTCACCACCGACCCGCGGAGTGAGCTCCTACAATGAGCAGTTCTTC
V gene: TRBV10-3; J gene: TRBJ1-6; clone size: many; D gene: -; CDR3 protein: CAISGRQDPNSPLHF; CDR3 DNA: TGTGCCATCAGCGGACGACAGGACCCTAATTCACCCCTCCACTTT
V gene: TRBV4-2; J gene: TRBJ1-1; clone size: -; D gene: TRBD1; CDR3 protein: CASSQGTGSSEAFF; CDR3 DNA: TGTGCCAGCAGCCAAGGGACAGGTAGCTCTGAAGCTTTCTTT
V gene: TRBV2; J gene: TRBJ1-1; clone size: many; D gene: -; CDR3 protein: CASRPDGSDTEAFF; CDR3 DNA: TGTGCCAGCAGACCCGACGGAAGTGACACTGAAGCTTTCTTT
V gene: TRBV29-1; J gene: TRBJ1-2; clone size: few; D gene: -; CDR3 protein: CSARPPLGGHYGYTF; CDR3 DNA: TGCAGCGCCCGCCCCCCATTGGGGGGACACTATGGCTACACCTTC
V gene: TRBV28; J gene: TRBJ1-5; clone size: many; D gene: TRBD1; CDR3 protein: CASSAGGDQPQHF; CDR3 DNA: TGTGCCAGCAGTGCAGGGGGCGATCAGCCCCAGCATTTT
V gene: TRBV28; J gene: TRBJ2-5; clone size: -; D gene: TRBD2; CDR3 protein: CASSLWARGGIETQYF; CDR3 DNA: TGTGCCAGCAGCCTCTGGGCGCGGGGGGGGATCGAGACCCAGTACTTC
V gene: TRBV7-2; J gene: TRBJ1-5; clone size: many; D gene: -; CDR3 protein: CASSLVVAGHQPQHF; CDR3 DNA: TGTGCCAGCAGCTTAGTGGTGGCAGGGCATCAGCCCCAGCATTTT
V gene: TRBV19; J gene: TRBJ2-2; clone size: -; D gene: -; CDR3 protein: CASNRVSGELFF; CDR3 DNA: TGTGCCAGTAACAGGGTATCCGGGGAGCTGTTTTTT
V gene: TRBV7-9; J gene: TRBJ2-2; clone size: many; D gene: TRBD1; CDR3 protein: CASSLTPGQGYTGELFF; CDR3 DNA: TGTGCCAGCAGCTTAACTCCGGGACAGGGATACACCGGGGAGCTGTTTTTT
V gene: TRBV19; J gene: TRBJ2-5; clone size: many; D gene: TRBD1; CDR3 protein: CASSIGTGYQETQYF; CDR3 DNA: TGTGCCAGTAGTATAGGGACAGGATACCAAGAGACCCAGTACTTC
V gene: TRBV7-2; J gene: TRBJ2-2; clone size: -; D gene: -; CDR3 protein: CASSLAPGQTTGELFF; CDR3 DNA: TGTGCCAGCAGCTTAGCGCCTGGACAAACGACCGGGGAGCTGTTTTTT